This T cell receptor (beta chain) is drawn from a study of T cell responses to AZD1222 COVID-19 vaccine. The method was immunoSEQ multiplex PCR; TCRdb's version includes in-frame clones alone and lacks a portion of them. Among over 130,000 clones listed, roughly nine tenths were seen once. The study, taken as a whole, reports: Targets within unmutated variant regions were reportedly found for nearly half of spike-specific TCRs.

CDR1 and CDR2 from the germline V gene are SGDLS and YYNGEE. The length of the CDR3 is 16 residues. V was cut by 0 bases and J by 5 bases, with 17 bases left in between. About this clone itself: The antigen remains unidentified.

The J gene is TRBJ1-2, the V gene TRBV9, with a tentative D call TRBD1 (6 bases). This clonotype originated in an adult who received the AZD1222 COVID-19 vaccine. Material: peripheral blood, obtained 28 days after the second AZD1222 dose. The CDR3: CASSVVPGDSRYGYTF. Written as DNA, the CDR3 is TGTGCCAGCAGCGTAGTCCCAGGGGATTCTAGGTATGGCTACACCTTC.